The entry below describes one T cell receptor (beta chain). Clones were read by immunoSEQ multiplex PCR, and TCRdb kept only the in-frame ones, dropping some. Of about 150,000 clones in the sample, around four fifths were seen once. This CDR3 spans 14 amino acids. Germline-derived CDR1 and CDR2 are LGHNA and YNFKEQ. V was clipped by 0 bases and J by 1 base, with 6 bases between them. The sample originates from a study of blood T cell repertoires in COVID-19. At the level of the study: T cells, B-cell-depleted T cells, or PBMCs supplied cDNA or gDNA.

The chain employs TRBV4-2 and TRBJ1-2, with D possibly matching TRBD1 (5 bases). This receptor was identified in an elderly woman with COVID-19, enrolled during active disease. Sequencing was performed on peripheral blood. The CDR3 protein is CASSQDDSNYGYTF. Written as DNA, the CDR3 is TGTGCCAGCAGCCAAGACGACAGTAACTATGGCTACACCTTC.